A selection of T cell receptor beta chains follows, all from one sample in a study of shared clonotypes between healthy human individuals. Repertoires were generated with immunoSEQ multiplex PCR, while TCRdb's copy carries only in-frame clones and drops some. This repertoire shows some 1,900,000 clones, roughly 94% found once; its top ten account for more than 0.9%. Sample: naive CD8+ T cells sorted from blood. All receptors come from a man between 18 and 29 years old in good health. CDR3s include the opening cysteine and the closing phenylalanine or tryptophan. A D gene is named only where the DNA matches it firmly. Not every row has a clone size; where given, it reads once, few, many or a size class.

D gene	V gene	J gene	clone size	CDR3 protein	CDR3 DNA
TRBD1	TRBV4-1	TRBJ1-6	-	CASSQPGQGLSPLHF	TGCGCCAGCAGCCAGCCCGGACAGGGGTTGTCACCCCTCCACTTT
TRBD1	TRBV6-1	TRBJ2-7	-	CASSATGAEQYF	TGTGCCAGCAGTGCTACAGGGGCCGAGCAGTACTTC
TRBD1	TRBV18	TRBJ2-7	-	CASSPVDRGYYEQYF	TGTGCCAGCTCACCTGTAGACAGGGGTTACTACGAGCAGTACTTC
-	TRBV10-1	TRBJ2-2	-	CASSETGSNTGELFF	TGCGCCAGCAGTGAAACAGGGTCAAACACCGGGGAGCTGTTTTTT
-	TRBV2	TRBJ2-1	few	CASSRPPGVLWDDEQFF	TGTGCCAGCAGTCGGCCTCCAGGGGTTCTGTGGGACGATGAGCAGTTCTTC
-	TRBV4-2	TRBJ2-7	few	CASSQGGYEQYF	TGTGCCAGCAGCCAAGGCGGCTACGAGCAGTACTTC
-	TRBV11-2	TRBJ2-7	-	CASSTPSPEQYF	TGTGCCAGCAGCACTCCCAGTCCTGAGCAGTACTTC
-	TRBV7-8	TRBJ2-7	-	CASSLESQFSYEQYF	TGTGCCAGCAGCTTAGAGTCTCAGTTTTCCTACGAGCAGTACTTC
-	TRBV6-4	TRBJ2-1	-	CASRLDFFSSEDEQFF	TGTGCCAGCAGACTGGACTTCTTCAGTTCGGAAGATGAGCAGTTCTTC
-	TRBV13	TRBJ2-5	-	CASSLGAGQTQETQYF	TGTGCCAGCAGCTTGGGAGCGGGACAGACTCAGGAGACCCAGTACTTC
-	TRBV5-6	TRBJ1-6	few	CASSLQGGSPLHF	TGTGCCAGCAGCTTGCAAGGGGGTTCACCCCTCCACTTT
-	TRBV27	TRBJ2-1	-	CASSLAESYNEQFF	TGTGCCAGCAGTTTAGCGGAATCCTACAATGAGCAGTTCTTC
TRBD2	TRBV15	TRBJ2-7	-	CATSRGVGTSGVEQYF	TGTGCCACCAGCAGGGGGGTGGGGACTAGCGGCGTCGAGCAGTACTTC
-	TRBV7-6	TRBJ2-7	-	CASSSGQPYEQYF	TGTGCCAGCAGCTCGGGACAACCCTACGAGCAGTACTTC
-	TRBV15	TRBJ1-4	once	CATSSYPLGPHDRGKLFF	TGTGCCACCAGCAGCTATCCTTTGGGGCCCCACGACCGGGGAAAACTGTTTTTT
-	TRBV30	TRBJ1-2	-	CAWSIIYGYTF	TGTGCCTGGAGTATCATCTATGGCTACACCTTC
TRBD2	TRBV7-8	TRBJ2-7	once	CASSPRTSGYEQYF	TGTGCCAGCAGCCCGAGGACTAGCGGCTACGAGCAGTACTTC
-	TRBV5-4	TRBJ1-4	-	CASSRGAGVNEKLFF	TGTGCCAGCAGCCGAGGGGCAGGGGTTAATGAAAAACTGTTTTTT
TRBD2	TRBV7-9	TRBJ2-2	-	CASSGSGLAVRRNTGELFF	TGTGCCAGCAGCGGATCGGGACTAGCGGTTAGAAGGAACACCGGGGAGCTGTTTTTT
TRBD1	TRBV5-5	TRBJ2-7	-	CASSLMGQGARYEQYF	TGTGCCAGCAGCTTGATGGGGCAGGGGGCACGGTACGAGCAGTACTTC
TRBD2	TRBV6-5	TRBJ2-7	-	CASSYSRAGGAYEQYF	TGTGCCAGCAGTTACTCGAGGGCGGGAGGGGCCTACGAGCAGTACTTC
TRBD1	TRBV7-9	TRBJ2-7	-	CASSRDRGRTGYEQYF	TGTGCCAGCAGTCGGGACAGGGGGCGTACCGGCTACGAGCAGTACTTC
-	TRBV27	TRBJ2-3	-	CASSERMGTDTQYF	TGTGCCAGCAGCGAGAGGATGGGGACAGATACGCAGTATTTT
-	TRBV10-3	TRBJ1-1	-	CAAQDWDTEAFF	TGTGCCGCCCAAGATTGGGACACTGAAGCTTTCTTT
-	TRBV14	TRBJ2-3	-	CASSQTTSTDTQYF	TGTGCCAGCAGCCAAACGACTAGCACAGATACGCAGTATTTT
-	TRBV30	TRBJ2-7	-	CAWSPTTDPYEQYF	TGTGCCTGGTCTCCCACGACAGACCCCTACGAGCAGTACTTC
-	TRBV5-6	TRBJ2-7	-	CASSFWGQTSYEQYF	TGTGCCAGCAGCTTTTGGGGCCAGACTTCCTACGAGCAGTACTTC
-	TRBV7-2	TRBJ2-7	-	CASSSYPQTDRNPYEQYF	TGTGCCAGCAGCTCGTACCCGCAGACCGACAGGAACCCCTACGAGCAGTACTTC
TRBD2	TRBV7-8	TRBJ2-7	-	CASSSTSGNGEQYF	TGTGCCAGCAGCTCAACTAGCGGGAATGGGGAGCAGTACTTC
-	TRBV5-1	TRBJ1-1	-	CASSLKGTNTEAFF	TGCGCCAGCAGCTTGAAAGGGACCAACACTGAAGCTTTCTTT
-	TRBV7-6	TRBJ2-1	-	CASSLNGAEGYNEQFF	TGTGCCAGCAGCCTGAACGGGGCGGAAGGCTACAATGAGCAGTTCTTC
-	TRBV7-9	TRBJ2-2	-	CASSSPGSGTGELFF	TGTGCCAGCAGCTCCCCCGGGTCGGGCACCGGGGAGCTGTTTTTT
-	TRBV7-9	TRBJ2-7	-	CASSSGTVAYEQYF	TGTGCCAGCAGTTCCGGGACTGTCGCCTACGAGCAGTACTTC
TRBD1	TRBV4-1	TRBJ2-1	-	CASSQVETDRGEQFF	TGCGCCAGCAGCCAAGTCGAGACTGACAGGGGTGAGCAGTTCTTC
-	TRBV18	TRBJ2-7	-	CASSPPVGQVSYEQYF	TGTGCCAGCTCACCACCTGTGGGGCAGGTCTCCTACGAGCAGTACTTC
-	TRBV25-1	TRBJ1-5	-	CASSEVGRGQPQHF	TGTGCCAGCAGTGAAGTGGGGAGAGGTCAGCCCCAGCATTTT
-	TRBV28	TRBJ2-7	-	CASNPQGEGYEQYF	TGTGCCAGCAACCCTCAGGGAGAGGGTTACGAGCAGTACTTC
-	TRBV6-5	TRBJ2-1	-	CASSMGSYNEQFF	TGTGCCAGCAGTATGGGGTCTTACAATGAGCAGTTCTTC
-	TRBV13	TRBJ1-2	-	CASSSRDLLNYGYTF	TGTGCCAGCAGCTCCCGGGACCTACTTAACTATGGCTACACCTTC
TRBD2	TRBV10-3	TRBJ2-3	-	CAIMHQAGDTQYF	TGTGCCATCATGCACCAAGCGGGGGATACGCAGTATTTT
-	TRBV19	TRBJ1-2	-	CASRIAGNYGYTF	TGTGCCAGTAGAATAGCGGGGAACTATGGCTACACCTTC